The 2 T cell receptor beta chains given below trace back to one sample, sequenced in a study of T cells in Graves' hyperthyroidism and ophthalmopathy. Amplification of TCR beta CDR3 regions used RNA as the template. The primer set for the first-round RT-PCR of the TCR CDR3 was HTBI. TCRdb independently ran MiXCR on the multiplex PCR reads; one entry per CDR3 protein. The data show some 400,000 distinct CDR3 sequences, with 19% seen just once and around 3.4% held by the top ten. The sample comprised blood. These receptor sequences come from a young woman with Graves' hyperthyroidism.

Many counts were recorded for this clonotype. The rearrangement links TRBV28 to TRBJ1-2; D not resolved. The length of the CDR3 is 13 residues. The V end was cut by 2 bases, the J end by 5 bases, with 9 bases between. Germline V gene data show CDR1 as MDHEN and CDR2 as SYDVKM. This CDR3 is CASSLAGQYGYTF. Written as DNA, the CDR3 is TGTGCCAGCAGTTTAGCAGGCCAGTATGGCTACACCTTC.

This clonotype was recorded many times. The chain has TRBV12-3 or TRBV12-4 and TRBJ2-6, with TRBD1 matching 8 bases. Unmatched junction bases numbered 5, after V lost 1 base and J lost 0 bases. This CDR3 comprises 18 residues. The CDR3 coding sequence is TGTGCCAGCAGTTTAGACGGACAGGGCCTCTCTGGGGCCAACGTCCTGACTTTC. Amino acid sequence: CASSLDGQGLSGANVLTF.